The T cell receptor (beta chain) described here comes from a study of vaccination effects on CD4 cells after COVID-19. General study results and limits: From healthy vaccinees, only 1 of 255 vaccine-induced clones also reacted to common cold coronaviruses.

This clone came up a few times. The antigen remains unidentified. Looked up from germline, CDR1 is MDHEN and CDR2 is SYDVKM. The ends were cut back, 1 base at V and 7 bases at J, with 16 bases in the middle. The CDR3 loop spans 15 amino acids. Using immunoSEQ multiplex PCR, the repertoire was profiled, and TCRdb retains in-frame clones only, with some absent. Of about 20,000 clones in the sample, 60% to 75% are singletons; the top ten hold approximately 10%. Before any sequencing was done, the ViraFEST assay used viral peptide pools to expand antigen-specific CD4+ T cells. Isolation of CD4+ T cells took place after less than 12 days of culture. Of the BNT162b2 and mRNA-1273 vaccines, participants received two doses of one or the other.

The material was CD4+ T cells from PBMCs cultured with HCoV-NL63 spike peptides, obtained after COVID-19 vaccination. V gene TRBV28 combines with J gene TRBJ1-1, with unresolved D. The origin of this receptor is a human donor who received a COVID-19 vaccine. For the CDR3, the DNA is TGTGCCAGCAGTTTATTGGAAGGGTCCACATTTGAAGCTTTCTTT. It codes for CASSLLEGSTFEAFF.